The TCR beta chain under discussion was sequenced for a study of OX40 agonist ivuxolimab in advanced cancers. Germline CDR1 is SEHNR and CDR2 is FQNEAQ (reference sequence). The V end was cut by 5 bases, the J end by 2 bases, with 14 bases between. The CDR3 covers 15 residues. Data came from immunoSEQ multiplex PCR; TCRdb stores just in-frame clones and leaves some out. The data show nearly 80,000 clones, with roughly 87% seen just once and 0.33% held by the top ten. The sample here was CD4+ or CD8+ T cells sorted from blood, taken in a trial of the OX40 agonist ivuxolimab. The origin of this receptor is an adult with an advanced solid tumor such as melanoma, head and neck, liver or kidney cancer. The gene calls are TRBV7-9 and TRBJ2-3; D possibly corresponds to TRBD2 (6 bases). The DNA for the CDR3 is TGTGCCAGCAGCCGTTCTCAGGGACTCACAGATACGCAGTATTTT. It is translated as CASSRSQGLTDTQYF.